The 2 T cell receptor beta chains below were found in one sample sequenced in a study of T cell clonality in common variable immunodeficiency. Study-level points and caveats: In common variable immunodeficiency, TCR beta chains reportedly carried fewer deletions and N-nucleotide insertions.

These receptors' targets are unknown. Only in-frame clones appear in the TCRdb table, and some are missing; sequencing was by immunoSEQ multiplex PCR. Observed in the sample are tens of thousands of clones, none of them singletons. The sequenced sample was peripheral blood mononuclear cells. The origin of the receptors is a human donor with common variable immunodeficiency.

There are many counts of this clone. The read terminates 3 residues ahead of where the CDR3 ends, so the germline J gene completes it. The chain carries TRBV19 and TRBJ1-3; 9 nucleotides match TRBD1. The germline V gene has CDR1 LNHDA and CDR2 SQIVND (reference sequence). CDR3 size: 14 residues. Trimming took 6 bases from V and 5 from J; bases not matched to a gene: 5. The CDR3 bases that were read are TGTGCCAGTAGCCCGGACAGGGGAAGAAACACC. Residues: CASSPDRGRNT. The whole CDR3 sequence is CASSPDRGRNTIYF.

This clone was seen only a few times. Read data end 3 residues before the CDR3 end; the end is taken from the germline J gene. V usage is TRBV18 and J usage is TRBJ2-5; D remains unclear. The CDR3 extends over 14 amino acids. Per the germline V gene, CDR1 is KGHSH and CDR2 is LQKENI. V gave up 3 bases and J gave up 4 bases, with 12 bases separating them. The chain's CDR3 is CASSPTQVPETQYF. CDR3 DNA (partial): TGTGCCAGCTCACCGACGCAGGTACCAGAGACC.